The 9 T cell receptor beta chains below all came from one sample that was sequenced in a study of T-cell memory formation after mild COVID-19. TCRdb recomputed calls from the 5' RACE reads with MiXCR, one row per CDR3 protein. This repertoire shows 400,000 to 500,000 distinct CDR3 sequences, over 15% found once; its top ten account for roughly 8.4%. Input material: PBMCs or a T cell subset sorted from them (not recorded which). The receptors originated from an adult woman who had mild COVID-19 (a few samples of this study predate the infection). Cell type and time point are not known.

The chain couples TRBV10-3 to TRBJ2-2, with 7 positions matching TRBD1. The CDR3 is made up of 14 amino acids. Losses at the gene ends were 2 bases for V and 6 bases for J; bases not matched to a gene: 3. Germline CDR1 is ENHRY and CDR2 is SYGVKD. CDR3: CAISEQGDPGELFF. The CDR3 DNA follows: TGTGCCATCAGTGAGCAGGGGGACCCCGGGGAGCTGTTTTTT.

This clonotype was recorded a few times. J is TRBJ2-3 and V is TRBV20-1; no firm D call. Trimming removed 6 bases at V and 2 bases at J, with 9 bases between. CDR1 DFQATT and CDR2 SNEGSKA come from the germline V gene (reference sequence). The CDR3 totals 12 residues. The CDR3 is CSAIGFTDTQYF. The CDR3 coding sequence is TGCAGTGCCATCGGGTTCACAGATACGCAGTATTTT.

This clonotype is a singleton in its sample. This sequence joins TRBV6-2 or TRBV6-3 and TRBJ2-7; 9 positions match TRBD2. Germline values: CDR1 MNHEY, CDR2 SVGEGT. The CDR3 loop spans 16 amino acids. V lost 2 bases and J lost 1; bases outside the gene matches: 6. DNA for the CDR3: TGTGCCAGCAGTTACGGCGGGAGGGCCTCGTCCTACGAGCAGTACTTC. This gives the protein CASSYGGRASSYEQYF.

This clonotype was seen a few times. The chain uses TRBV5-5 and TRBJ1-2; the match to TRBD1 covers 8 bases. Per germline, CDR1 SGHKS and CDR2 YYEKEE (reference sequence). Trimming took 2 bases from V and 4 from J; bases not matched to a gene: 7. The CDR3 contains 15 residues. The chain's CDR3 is CASSFETGAIYGYTF. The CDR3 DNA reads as TGTGCCAGCAGCTTTGAGACAGGGGCGATCTATGGCTACACCTTC.

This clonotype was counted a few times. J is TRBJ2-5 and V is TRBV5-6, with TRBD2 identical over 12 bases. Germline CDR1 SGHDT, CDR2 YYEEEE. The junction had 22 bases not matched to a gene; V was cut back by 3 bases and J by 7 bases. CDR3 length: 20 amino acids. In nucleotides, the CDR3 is TGTGCCAGCAGCTCCCGGTCCGGAGGAGTCCTAGCGGGAGGGCCCGGGACCCAGTACTTC. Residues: CASSSRSGGVLAGGPGTQYF.

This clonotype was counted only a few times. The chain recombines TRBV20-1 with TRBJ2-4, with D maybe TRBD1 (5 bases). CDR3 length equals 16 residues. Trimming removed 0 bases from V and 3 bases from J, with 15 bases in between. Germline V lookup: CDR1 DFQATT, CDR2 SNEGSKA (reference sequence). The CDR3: CSARDFGHTDKNIQYF. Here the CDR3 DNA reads TGCAGTGCTAGAGATTTTGGACACACCGACAAAAACATTCAGTACTTC.

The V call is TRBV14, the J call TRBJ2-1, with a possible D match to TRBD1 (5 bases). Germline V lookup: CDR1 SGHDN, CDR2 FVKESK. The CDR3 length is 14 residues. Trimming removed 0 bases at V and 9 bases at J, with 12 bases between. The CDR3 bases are TGTGCCAGCAGCCAAGATGGGGCGTTCGGTGAGCAGTTCTTC. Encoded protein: CASSQDGAFGEQFF. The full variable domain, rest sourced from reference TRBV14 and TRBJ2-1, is EAGVTQFPSHSVIEKGQTVTLRCDPISGHDNLYWYRRVMGKEIKFLLHFVKESKQDESGMPNNRFLAERTGGTYSTLKVQPAELEDSGVYFCASSQDGAFGEQFFGPGTRLTVL.

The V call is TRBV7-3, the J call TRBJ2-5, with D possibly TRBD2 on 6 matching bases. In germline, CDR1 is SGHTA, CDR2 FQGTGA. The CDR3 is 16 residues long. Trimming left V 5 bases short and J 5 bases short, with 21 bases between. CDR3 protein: CASSRGTGAGRETQYF. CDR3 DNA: TGTGCCAGCAGCCGAGGGACCGGAGCGGGTCGGGAGACCCAGTACTTC.

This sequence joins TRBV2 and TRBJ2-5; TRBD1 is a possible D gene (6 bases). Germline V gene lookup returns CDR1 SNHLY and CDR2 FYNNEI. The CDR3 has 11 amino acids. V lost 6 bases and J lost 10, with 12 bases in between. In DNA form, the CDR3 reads TGTGCCAGCAGGGATTCGACAGGCCAGTACTTC. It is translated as CASRDSTGQYF.